The present T cell receptor (beta chain) was sequenced within a study of T cells in Graves' hyperthyroidism and ophthalmopathy. RNA transcripts served as the template for amplifying TCR beta CDR3 regions. A first-round RT-PCR of the TCR CDR3 used the HTBI primer set. From the multiplex PCR reads, TCRdb called clonotypes with MiXCR, one entry per CDR3 protein. Here the sample spans some 420,000 distinct CDR3 sequences, approximately 14% being singletons. This clonotype was counted at least ten times. The specimen sequenced was blood. The TCR was taken from a woman in her late teens or twenties with Graves' hyperthyroidism.

CDR3 nucleotides: TGTGCCAGCAGCCAAGCCCATGGGGGAAACTACGAGCAGTACTTC. It yields the protein CASSQAHGGNYEQYF. The chain recombines TRBV3-1 with TRBJ2-7; D is possibly TRBD1 or TRBD2 (5 bases each). The ends were cut back, 1 base at V and 3 bases at J, with 13 bases in the middle. This CDR3 comprises 15 residues. The germline V gene encodes CDR1 LGHDT and CDR2 YNNKEL (reference sequence).